These 30 T cell receptor beta chains were all obtained from the same sample, sequenced in a study of cytomegalovirus exposure and HLA in healthy donors. PCR was performed using 60 Vbeta and 13 Jbeta primers. Measured with immunoSEQ multiplex PCR; TCRdb has only the in-frame clones, and not every one. The sample carries about 210,000 clones, around four fifths recorded once. Specimen: PBMCs. The receptor set was obtained from a woman aged 45 to 65 in good health and CMV-seropositive.

This chain links TRBV30 with TRBJ1-1; D perhaps matches TRBD1 (5 bases). The V and J ends lost 7 bases and 6 bases respectively, with 18 bases between them. Germline lookup yields CDR1 GTSNPN and CDR2 SVGIG (reference sequence). The CDR3 contains 13 residues. The CDR3 sequence is CASSAGRVAEAFF. The CDR3 bases are TGTGCCTCTTCGGCGGGGCGGGTAGCTGAAGCTTTCTTT.

The V and J genes are TRBV27 and TRBJ2-3, with D maybe TRBD1 (5 bases). Germline CDR1 and CDR2: MNHEY and SMNVEV (reference sequence). V gave up 7 bases and J gave up 1 base, with 9 bases separating them. The CDR3 loop spans 13 amino acids. Here the CDR3 DNA reads TGTGCCAGCATCCAGGGTGGCACAGATACGCAGTATTTT. This gives the protein CASIQGGTDTQYF.

This chain links TRBV7-2 with TRBJ1-2; the D is unclear. The CDR3 sequence is 14 residues long. V shed 1 base and J shed 8 bases, with 14 bases lying between them. CDR1 is SGHTA, CDR2 FQGNSA, per germline. CDR3 amino acids: CASSLDEGIGGYTF. CDR3 bases: TGTGCCAGCAGCTTAGATGAGGGTATCGGGGGCTACACCTTC.

V gene TRBV2 combines with J gene TRBJ2-3; maybe TRBD2 (7 bases). Germline assignment: CDR1 SNHLY and CDR2 FYNNEI. This CDR3 is built from 14 residues. V lost 3 bases and J lost 5, with 12 bases in between. In nucleotides, the CDR3 is TGTGCCAGCAGTGATCTGCGGGGGCTAGATACGCAGTATTTT. Its translation: CASSDLRGLDTQYF.

The chain employs TRBV27 and TRBJ1-5; D remains unclear. Trimming shortened V by 3 bases and J by 9 bases, and 12 bases separated the two germline ends. This CDR3 has 13 amino acids. CDR1 is MNHEY, CDR2 SMNVEV, per germline (reference sequence). CDR3 nucleotide sequence: TGTGCCAGCAGTTTTGATTCTAGACGGCCCCAGCATTTT. This gives the protein CASSFDSRRPQHF.

The rearrangement links TRBV5-1 to TRBJ2-2; 7 bases align to TRBD2. V shed 0 bases, J shed 5 bases, and the junction held 4 bases outside the gene matches. Germline V gene sequence: CDR1 SGHRS, CDR2 YFSETQ. This CDR3 spans 15 amino acids. This CDR3 reads CASSLEGEGTGELFF. The CDR3 nucleotides read TGCGCCAGCAGCTTGGAAGGGGAGGGGACCGGGGAGCTGTTTTTT.

This sequence joins TRBV27 and TRBJ1-1; D gene ambiguous. This CDR3 has 13 amino acids. V was pared by 6 bases and J by 6 bases, with 14 bases between. The germline V gene encodes CDR1 MNHEY and CDR2 SMNVEV (reference sequence). The CDR3: CASRAGEHPEAFF. CDR3 bases: TGTGCCAGCAGGGCCGGGGAACACCCTGAAGCTTTCTTT.

The chain uses TRBV30 and TRBJ2-1; the D is unclear. The CDR3 loop spans 15 amino acids. Germline CDR1 reads GTSNPN; CDR2 reads SVGIG (reference sequence). Trimming shortened V by 2 bases and J by 1 base, and 12 bases separated the two germline ends. CDR3 residues: CAWSPIAVSYNEQFF. The CDR3, as DNA: TGTGCCTGGAGTCCCATAGCTGTTTCCTACAATGAGCAGTTCTTC.

The chain recombines TRBV7-2 with TRBJ1-4, with TRBD1 matching 7 bases. The CDR3 covers 16 residues. Germline trimming cut 1 base from V and 4 bases from J; bases unmatched to any gene: 6. CDR1 is SGHTA and CDR2 is FQGNSA in the germline V gene. The CDR3, as DNA: TGTGCCAGCAGCTTAGGAGGAACAGGGGTTAATGAAAAACTGTTTTTT. This translates into CASSLGGTGVNEKLFF.

DNA for the CDR3: TGTGCCAGCAGCCAGCTACTAGCGGGGGCTTACAATGAGCAGTTCTTC. It encodes CASSQLLAGAYNEQFF. V and J are TRBV14 and TRBJ2-1; 11 nucleotides agree with TRBD2. Germline V lookup: CDR1 SGHDN, CDR2 FVKESK. The CDR3 has 16 residues. Losses at the gene ends were 3 bases for V and 4 bases for J; bases not matched to a gene: 5. The whole variable domain, remainder taken from reference TRBV14 and TRBJ2-1, is EAGVTQFPSHSVIEKGQTVTLRCDPISGHDNLYWYRRVMGKEIKFLLHFVKESKQDESGMPNNRFLAERTGGTYSTLKVQPAELEDSGVYFCASSQLLAGAYNEQFFGPGTRLTVL.

The chain links TRBV18 to TRBJ1-1, with 9 nucleotides matching TRBD1. The trim removed 4 bases at V and 2 bases at J, leaving 8 bases unmatched. Germline V lookup: CDR1 KGHSH, CDR2 LQKENI. CDR3 length: 16 amino acids. In nucleotides, the CDR3 is TGTGCCAGCTCACTGGGACAGGGCGGGACTAACACTGAAGCTTTCTTT. The encoded protein is CASSLGQGGTNTEAFF.

This chain uses TRBV29-1 with TRBJ2-1; no reliable D call. Looked up from germline, CDR1 is SQVTM and CDR2 is ANQGSEA. With 1 base removed from V and 2 bases from J, the gap between germline ends came to 9 bases. This CDR3 contains 14 residues. The CDR3 sequence: CSVEGSRTYNEQFF. The DNA for the CDR3 is TGCAGCGTTGAAGGGTCCAGGACCTACAATGAGCAGTTCTTC.

The CDR3 bases are TGTGCCAGCAGTCTGAGAGGGAGGGGTAGAGGAAACACTGAAGCTTTCTTT. It encodes CASSLRGRGRGNTEAFF. The chain carries TRBV28 and TRBJ1-1; D may be TRBD1 (5 bases). The CDR3 is made up of 17 amino acids. The germline CDR1 and CDR2 sequences are MDHEN and SYDVKM. Trimming stripped 5 bases from V and 2 bases from J, with 21 bases between.

The V call is TRBV7-2, the J call TRBJ1-4; 7 nucleotides align to TRBD1. The CDR3 spans 14 residues. V trimming: 4 bases; J trimming: 8 bases; junction bases outside the gene matches: 7. The germline V gene has CDR1 SGHTA and CDR2 FQGNSA. For the CDR3, the DNA is TGTGCCAGCAGCTCGGACAGGTTCGACGAAAAACTGTTTTTT. This codes for CASSSDRFDEKLFF.

This chain joins TRBV29-1 and TRBJ1-1, with D maybe TRBD1 (6 bases). The CDR3 extends over 13 amino acids. Looked up from germline, CDR1 is SQVTM and CDR2 is ANQGSEA. The ends were cut back, 4 bases at V and 11 bases at J, with 20 bases in the middle. CDR3 DNA: TGCAGCGTTGTGTGGGGGCAGGGCACGGGGGCTTTCTTT. Its protein is CSVVWGQGTGAFF. The complete variable domain, with remaining parts taken from reference TRBV29-1 and TRBJ1-1, reads SAVISQKPSRDICQRGTSLTIQCQVDSQVTMMFWYRQQPGQSLTLIATANQGSEATYESGFVIDKFPISRPNLTFSTLTVSNMSPEDSSIYLCSVVWGQGTGAFFGQGTRLTVV.

This clone turned up a few times. The rearrangement joins TRBV4-1 to TRBJ2-3; TRBD2 agrees at 8 bases. Losses at the gene ends were 0 bases for V and 2 bases for J; bases not matched to a gene: 7. This CDR3 is built from 17 residues. Germline-derived CDR1 and CDR2 are MGHRA and YSYEKL. The CDR3 sequence is CASSQEKGLVSTDTQYF. The CDR3 DNA sequence: TGCGCCAGCAGCCAAGAGAAGGGACTAGTATCCACAGATACGCAGTATTTT.

The rearrangement links TRBV29-1 to TRBJ2-5; 7 nucleotides line up with TRBD1. The J call may be in error: the DNA end matches TRBJ2-7 better. CDR1 and CDR2 (germline): SQVTM, ANQGSEA. This CDR3 spans 15 amino acids. The CDR3 DNA sequence: TGCAGCGTTGAAATGGGATGGCAGGGGGACCACGAGCAGTACTTC. Amino acid sequence: CSVEMGWQGDHEQYF.

V gene TRBV4-1 combines with J gene TRBJ1-3; TRBD1 matches at 7 bases. This CDR3 has 17 residues. V shed 0 bases, J shed 0 bases, and the junction held 5 bases outside the gene matches. Germline assignment: CDR1 MGHRA and CDR2 YSYEKL. The CDR3 region is CASSQDRQGRSGNTIYF. The CDR3, as DNA: TGCGCCAGCAGCCAAGACAGACAGGGCCGCTCTGGAAACACCATATATTTT.

This sequence joins TRBV5-1 and TRBJ1-3; the match to TRBD1 covers 7 bases. The V gene end was trimmed by 4 bases and the J gene end by 4 bases; junction bases not matched to a gene: 11. The germline gives CDR1 SGHRS, CDR2 YFSETQ. CDR3 length: 16 amino acids. The CDR3 region has the DNA TGCGCCAGCAGCGTCGGGTCGGGGACAGCCGGAAACACCATATATTTT. Residues: CASSVGSGTAGNTIYF.

This clone came up a few times. The chain has TRBV4-3 and TRBJ1-4, with TRBD1 identical over 8 bases. V shed 4 bases and J 8 bases; nucleotides not matched to a gene: 12. There are 16 residues in the CDR3. CDR1 and CDR2 from the germline V gene are LGHNA and YSLEER. CDR3 DNA sequence: TGCGCCAGCAGCCGAGGAATAAGGACAGGGAGGGAAAAACTGTTTTTT. Its protein is CASSRGIRTGREKLFF.

The chain combines TRBV7-9 with TRBJ2-7, with 8 bases aligning to TRBD1. The junction had 11 bases not matched to a gene; V was cut back by 5 bases and J by 5 bases. CDR3 length: 15 amino acids. Germline CDR1 is SEHNR and CDR2 is FQNEAQ (reference sequence). CDR3 bases: TGTGCCAGCAGCCATCGACGGACAGGGATCAACGAGCAGTACTTC. This gives the protein CASSHRRTGINEQYF.

The chain combines TRBV29-1 with TRBJ1-3, with a weak D call TRBD1 (5 bases). The V and J ends lost 8 bases and 4 bases respectively, with 12 bases between them. The germline CDR1 and CDR2 sequences are SQVTM and ANQGSEA. This CDR3 is built from 12 residues. For the CDR3, the DNA is TGCAGCACAGGTTACTTGGGAAACACCATATATTTT. Translation: CSTGYLGNTIYF.

The chain joins TRBV28 to TRBJ2-5, with no clear D. Per germline, CDR1 MDHEN and CDR2 SYDVKM. This CDR3 comprises 16 residues. Trimming stripped 5 bases from V and 5 bases from J, with 21 bases between. DNA of the CDR3: TGTGCCAGCAGTACCTCCCGTTCGGTAGCTATGGAGACCCAGTACTTC. Its protein product is CASSTSRSVAMETQYF.

The CDR3 nucleotides are TGTGCCTGGAGTGTACTTGGGAACACTGAAGCTTTCTTT. The encoded protein is CAWSVLGNTEAFF. J is TRBJ1-1 and V is TRBV30; the D is unclear. The length of the CDR3 is 13 residues. V was pared by 0 bases and J by 1 base, with 6 bases between. CDR1 is GTSNPN, CDR2 SVGIG, per germline (reference sequence).

CDR3 residues: CASSHTGRSESDTQYF. The CDR3, as DNA: TGCGCCAGCAGCCACACAGGGCGGTCGGAGTCAGATACGCAGTATTTT. The rearrangement joins TRBV4-3 to TRBJ2-3, with D possibly being TRBD1 (6 bases). The CDR3 extends over 16 amino acids. Trimming pared 3 bases from V and 4 bases from J, leaving 17 bases between. Germline-derived CDR1 and CDR2 are LGHNA and YSLEER.

This chain links TRBV7-8 with TRBJ1-2, with 7 bases aligning to TRBD1. The CDR3 has 15 amino acids. V lost 1 base, J lost 7 bases, and 9 bases stayed unmatched. The germline V gene has CDR1 SGHVS and CDR2 FQNEAQ. The CDR3, as DNA: TGTGCCAGCAGCTTAGGGGTGGAAGGGGGCTTTGGCTACACCTTC. As protein: CASSLGVEGGFGYTF.

The chain uses TRBV6-5 and TRBJ2-3; D is perhaps TRBD1 (5 bases). The CDR3 consists of 15 residues. Trimming pared 5 bases from V and 0 bases from J, leaving 12 bases between. The germline gives CDR1 MNHEY, CDR2 SVGAGI. DNA for the CDR3: TGTGCCAGCAGTCTAAAAGGGGATAGCACAGATACGCAGTATTTT. Its translation: CASSLKGDSTDTQYF.

This clone was seen only once. The chain links TRBV7-2 to TRBJ2-1; D gene unclear. This CDR3 spans 15 amino acids. The germline V gene encodes CDR1 SGHTA and CDR2 FQGNSA. V lost 0 bases, J lost 0 bases, and 6 bases lay in between. The CDR3 DNA sequence: TGTGCCAGCAGCTTAGCGGTTAGCTCCTACAATGAGCAGTTCTTC. Translation gives CASSLAVSSYNEQFF. Based on the CDR3 plus reference TRBV7-2 and TRBJ2-1, the full variable domain is GAGVSQSPSNKVTEKGKDVELRCDPISGHTALYWYRQSLGQGLEFLIYFQGNSAPDKSGLPSDRFSAERTGGSVSTLTIQRTQQEDSAVYLCASSLAVSSYNEQFFGPGTRLTVL.

A single count supports this clone. V and J are TRBV19 and TRBJ1-6, with D maybe TRBD1 (6 bases). Trimming took off 5 bases at V and 10 bases at J, with 15 bases between the two ends. Germline lookup yields CDR1 LNHDA and CDR2 SQIVND (reference sequence). The CDR3 length is 14 residues. CDR3 in DNA: TGTGCCAGTAGTGGGCCAGGGGTGGGGTCACCCCTCCACTTT. Protein: CASSGPGVGSPLHF. The full variable domain, completed using reference TRBV19 and TRBJ1-6, is DGGITQSPKYLFRKEGQNVTLSCEQNLNHDAMYWYRQDPGQGLRLIYYSQIVNDFQKGDIAEGYSVSREKKESFPLTVTSAQKNPTAFYLCASSGPGVGSPLHFGNGTRLTVT.

The V gene is TRBV28, the J gene TRBJ2-7; a possible D gene is TRBD1 (5 bases). The V and J ends lost 6 bases and 1 base respectively, with 10 bases between them. The CDR3 runs to 13 residues. The germline gives CDR1 MDHEN, CDR2 SYDVKM. The CDR3 region has the DNA TGTGCCAGCAGGGAGACAGTGTCCTACGAGCAGTACTTC. This encodes CASRETVSYEQYF.